The 27 T cell receptor beta chains reported below all come from one sample, sequenced in a study of blood T cell repertoires in COVID-19. Profiling relied on immunoSEQ multiplex PCR, and the TCRdb table lists in-frame clones only, not all of them. Of some 150,000 clones listed, 70% to 90% were seen once; the top ten hold 1.2%. Sequencing was carried out using PBMCs or T cells enriched from blood (not recorded which). These receptors originate from a woman in her twenties or thirties with acute COVID-19.

The chain's CDR3 is CSVPKTGQETQYF. The DNA for the CDR3 is TGCAGCGTTCCTAAGACAGGACAAGAGACCCAGTACTTC. The rearrangement links TRBV29-1 to TRBJ2-5; tentative D call: TRBD1 (6 bases). The V gene lost 5 bases and the J gene lost 2 bases, with 12 bases spanning the gap. Germline V gene lookup returns CDR1 SQVTM and CDR2 ANQGSEA. There are 13 residues in the CDR3.

This rearrangement joins TRBV7-9 to TRBJ2-3; 7 nucleotides align to TRBD1. Germline loops: CDR1 SEHNR, CDR2 FQNEAQ (reference sequence). This CDR3 comprises 14 residues. After removal of 1 base from V and 3 bases from J, the junction contained 1 base not matched to a gene. CDR3 in DNA: TGTGCCAGCAGCTTAGGGGGACAGACAGATACGCAGTATTTT. Protein product: CASSLGGQTDTQYF.

CDR3 in amino acids: CASSFLTGTRGYNEQFF. The CDR3 nucleotides read TGCGCCAGCAGCTTCCTTACCGGGACTAGGGGTTACAATGAGCAGTTCTTC. J is TRBJ2-1 and V is TRBV5-1; 8 bases are shared with TRBD2. V was clipped by 2 bases and J by 4 bases; unmatched bases: 11. The CDR3 has 17 residues. Germline values: CDR1 SGHRS, CDR2 YFSETQ.

The chain employs TRBV5-1 and TRBJ2-2, with 8 bases that match TRBD1. The CDR3 extends over 16 amino acids. Germline V lookup: CDR1 SGHRS, CDR2 YFSETQ. J lost 4 bases, V lost 3 bases, and 8 bases had no gene match. CDR3 residues: CASSWTGSTGTGELFF. In DNA form, the CDR3 reads TGCGCCAGCAGCTGGACAGGGAGCACCGGCACCGGGGAGCTGTTTTTT. The variable domain in full, with the rest retrieved from reference TRBV5-1 and TRBJ2-2, is KAGVTQTPRYLIKTRGQQVTLSCSPISGHRSVSWYQQTPGQGLQFLFEYFSETQRNKGNFPGRFSGRQFSNSRSEMNVSTLELGDSALYLCASSWTGSTGTGELFFGEGSRLTVL.

The rearrangement links TRBV10-3 to TRBJ1-4; the D gene is possibly TRBD1 (5 bases). Trimming took 10 bases from V and 0 from J, leaving 15 bases between them. Germline V CDR1 and CDR2: ENHRY, SYGVKD. The CDR3 totals 15 residues. The CDR3 protein is CASGGGRATNEKLFF. Here the CDR3 DNA reads TGTGCCAGCGGGGGAGGTCGTGCAACTAATGAAAAACTGTTTTTT.

The chain uses TRBV28 and TRBJ2-5; 8 nucleotides agree with TRBD2. CDR3 length equals 15 residues. Germline V CDR1 and CDR2: MDHEN, SYDVKM. Trimming removed 5 bases from V and 3 bases from J; junction bases left unmatched: 8. CDR3 protein: CASSLVAGKEETQYF. The CDR3 DNA sequence: TGTGCCAGCAGTCTCGTAGCGGGAAAAGAAGAGACCCAGTACTTC.

The gene calls are TRBV27 and TRBJ2-3; 9 bases map to TRBD1. With V trimmed by 7 bases and J by 4 bases, 6 bases remained unmatched. Germline V gives CDR1 MNHEY, CDR2 SMNVEV (reference sequence). This CDR3 is 14 amino acids long. This CDR3 reads CASTRDRASDTQYF. The CDR3 DNA is TGTGCCAGCACCCGGGACAGGGCCTCAGATACGCAGTATTTT.

This chain's CDR3 is CAWSIDRTEQYF. The CDR3 nucleotides are TGTGCCTGGAGTATCGACAGAACCGAGCAGTACTTC. The chain has TRBV30 and TRBJ2-7; D possibly corresponds to TRBD1 (5 bases). V lost 2 bases and J lost 6, with 11 bases in between. The germline gives CDR1 GTSNPN, CDR2 SVGIG (reference sequence). The CDR3 spans 12 residues. The whole variable domain, filled in from reference TRBV30 and TRBJ2-7, reads SQTIHQWPATLVQPVGSPLSLECTVEGTSNPNLYWYRQAAGRGLQLLFYSVGIGQISSEVPQNLSASRPQDRQFILSSKKLLLSDSGFYLCAWSIDRTEQYFGPGTRLTVT.

This chain joins TRBV19 and TRBJ1-2, with a tentative D call TRBD1 (6 bases). There are 12 residues in the CDR3. CDR1 and CDR2 from the germline V gene are LNHDA and SQIVND (reference sequence). V was shortened by 8 bases and J by 7 bases, with 14 bases between the two germline ends. This chain's CDR3 is CASQQGVGGYTF. The DNA of the CDR3 is TGTGCCAGTCAACAGGGAGTCGGTGGCTACACCTTC. The variable domain in full, completed from reference TRBV19 and TRBJ1-2, reads DGGITQSPKYLFRKEGQNVTLSCEQNLNHDAMYWYRQDPGQGLRLIYYSQIVNDFQKGDIAEGYSVSREKKESFPLTVTSAQKNPTAFYLCASQQGVGGYTFGSGTRLTVV.

This clone was seen more than once but under ten times. The J gene is TRBJ1-1, the V gene TRBV28; 11 nucleotides line up with TRBD1. This CDR3 spans 15 amino acids. In germline, CDR1 is MDHEN, CDR2 SYDVKM. V gave up 6 bases and J gave up 4 bases; unmatched junction bases: 7. The CDR3 DNA sequence: TGTGCCAGCAGCCCTATCGGGACAGGGGGCACTGAAGCTTTCTTT. Encoded protein: CASSPIGTGGTEAFF.

The chain joins TRBV28 to TRBJ2-7; 7 positions match TRBD1. Germline V CDR1 and CDR2: MDHEN, SYDVKM. The CDR3 is made up of 17 amino acids. The junction had 13 bases not matched to a gene; V was cut back by 4 bases and J by 1 base. For the CDR3, the DNA is TGTGCCAGCAGTTATCCCTATAGAACAGGGGCTTCCTACGAGCAGTACTTC. Translating gives CASSYPYRTGASYEQYF.

The chain couples TRBV28 to TRBJ2-7, with D unresolved. The V end was cut by 2 bases, the J end by 2 bases, with 13 bases between. This CDR3 spans 15 amino acids. Germline loops: CDR1 MDHEN, CDR2 SYDVKM. The CDR3 DNA sequence: TGTGCCAGCAGTTTAATTCGTTCGTTAACCTACGAGCAGTACTTC. The encoded protein is CASSLIRSLTYEQYF.

This clone showed up just a few times. The CDR3, as DNA: TGTGCCAGCAGTCCGTCGGGGGCAACTAATGAAAAACTGTTTTTT. This sequence encodes CASSPSGATNEKLFF. The chain has TRBV28 and TRBJ1-4; D may be TRBD1 (5 bases). The CDR3 runs 15 residues. With 5 bases removed from V and 0 bases from J, the gap between germline ends came to 10 bases. The germline gives CDR1 MDHEN, CDR2 SYDVKM.

V is TRBV6-4 and J is TRBJ1-6; TRBD1 matches 7 bases. From germline, CDR1 is MRHNA and CDR2 SNTAGT. The length of the CDR3 is 15 residues. V gave up 8 bases and J gave up 8 bases; unmatched junction bases: 12. In nucleotides, the CDR3 is TGTGCCAGCGAGGGACCCGGGACAGATGATTCACCCCTCCACTTT. Translated: CASEGPGTDDSPLHF.

This clone was detected a few times. The rearrangement uses TRBV6-5 and TRBJ1-1; 7 nucleotides match TRBD1. The CDR3 contains 15 residues. J gave up 1 base and V 6 bases, and 8 bases lay outside the gene matches. The germline V gene encodes CDR1 MNHEY and CDR2 SVGAGI. The CDR3 nucleotides read TGTGCCAGCAGCTCCCCGGGGACAGCGAACACTGAAGCTTTCTTT. The encoded protein is CASSSPGTANTEAFF.

This chain links TRBV11-2 with TRBJ1-2; 7 positions match TRBD1. The CDR3 runs 15 residues. V dropped 0 bases and J dropped 6; count of bases not matched to a gene: 7. CDR1 SGHAT and CDR2 FQNNGV come from the germline V gene. The CDR3 is CASSLDLGGGDGYTF. In DNA form, the CDR3 reads TGTGCCAGCAGCTTAGATCTCGGAGGGGGCGATGGCTACACCTTC.

Regarding this clone: A read error may produce the germline difference seen at one junction end. The rearrangement links TRBV7-2 to TRBJ1-2; possible D gene TRBD1, 6 bases. The germline gives CDR1 SGHTA, CDR2 FQGNSA. The CDR3 consists of 13 residues. This chain's CDR3 is CASRLAGADGYTF. CDR3 nucleotides: TGTGCCAGCAGGTTAGCAGGGGCGGATGGCTACACCTTC.

The chain carries TRBV4-3 and TRBJ1-2; D is perhaps TRBD1 (5 bases). Germline V gene lookup returns CDR1 LGHNA and CDR2 YSLEER. V lost 1 base and J 8 bases, leaving 11 bases between the germline ends. CDR3 size: 13 residues. The CDR3 is CASSQGVGGGYTF. DNA for the CDR3: TGCGCCAGCAGCCAAGGTGTCGGGGGAGGCTACACCTTC.

The chain has TRBV28 and TRBJ2-2, with TRBD1 matching over 7 bases. V was pared by 3 bases and J by 7 bases, with 2 bases of the junction left unmatched. Germline loops: CDR1 MDHEN, CDR2 SYDVKM. The CDR3 has 13 residues. Written as DNA, the CDR3 is TGTGCCAGCAGTTTCCCAGGGGGCGGGGAGCTGTTTTTT. It encodes CASSFPGGGELFF.

This chain uses TRBV27 with TRBJ2-3; TRBD2 matches at 8 bases. V lost 5 bases, J lost 4 bases, and 8 bases stayed unmatched. The CDR3 is 15 residues long. The V gene's germline CDR1 is MNHEY and CDR2 SMNVEV (reference sequence). This chain's CDR3 is CASSRRLAIADTQYF. CDR3 bases: TGTGCCAGCAGTCGAAGACTAGCGATAGCAGATACGCAGTATTTT.

This sequence joins TRBV5-4 and TRBJ2-5; 8 nucleotides match TRBD2. The CDR3 spans 14 residues. Trimming at V came to 0 bases and at J to 7 bases, leaving 5 bases not matched to a gene. Per germline, CDR1 SGHNT and CDR2 YYREEE (reference sequence). The CDR3 bases are TGTGCCAGCAGCTTGGAGCGGGAGTCAGGGACCCAGTACTTC. Protein product: CASSLERESGTQYF.

The chain is built from TRBV28 and TRBJ1-2, with TRBD1 as a possible D gene (6 bases). CDR1 is MDHEN, CDR2 SYDVKM, per germline. The CDR3 has 14 residues. V was cut by 2 bases and J by 0 bases, with 7 bases left in between. The CDR3 sequence: CASSLGQPNYGYTF. The DNA for the CDR3 is TGTGCCAGCAGTTTAGGACAGCCTAACTATGGCTACACCTTC.

This clone has a handful of counts. This chain uses TRBV18 with TRBJ2-7, with D unclear. Per germline, CDR1 KGHSH and CDR2 LQKENI. This CDR3 comprises 11 residues. V was trimmed by 5 bases and J by 6 bases, leaving 8 bases between them. CDR3 coding DNA: TGTGCCAGCTCAGAACTATCCGAGCAGTACTTC. The encoded protein is CASSELSEQYF.

The chain couples TRBV18 to TRBJ2-1; 11 nucleotides match TRBD1. Germline loops: CDR1 KGHSH, CDR2 LQKENI. The junction had 3 bases not matched to a gene; V was cut back by 5 bases and J by 3 bases. This CDR3 spans 15 amino acids. CDR3 protein: CASSAGTGGYNEQFF. The CDR3 DNA reads TGTGCCAGCTCAGCCGGGACAGGGGGCTACAATGAGCAGTTCTTC.

This clone was detected a few times. The chain joins TRBV7-2 to TRBJ1-1; D is perhaps TRBD1 (5 bases). The CDR3 has 13 amino acids. Trimming left V 3 bases short and J 7 bases short, with 12 bases between. Germline CDR1 and CDR2: SGHTA and FQGNSA. The CDR3 protein is CASSLQGRGEAFF. DNA of the CDR3: TGTGCCAGCAGCTTGCAGGGTCGAGGTGAAGCTTTCTTT.

This clone was seen a single time. V and J are TRBV12-5 and TRBJ2-7; possibly TRBD1 for D (6 bases). Germline CDR1 reads LGHNT; CDR2 reads FRNRAP. V lost 7 bases to trimming and J lost 2 bases, with 15 bases between them. This CDR3 is 14 amino acids long. CDR3 sequence (DNA): TGTGCTAGTGCCCCGGACAGAGAGACCTACGAGCAGTACTTC. Protein product: CASAPDRETYEQYF. The whole variable domain, filled in from reference TRBV12-5 and TRBJ2-7, reads DARVTQTPRHKVTEMGQEVTMRCQPILGHNTVFWYRQTMMQGLELLAYFRNRAPLDDSGMPKDRFSAEMPDATLATLKIQPSEPRDSAVYFCASAPDRETYEQYFGPGTRLTVT.

The V gene is TRBV6-6, the J gene TRBJ1-6; TRBD1 is a possible D gene (5 bases). V dropped 0 bases and J dropped 9 bases, with 15 bases sitting between them. Germline assignment: CDR1 MNHNY and CDR2 SVGAGI (reference sequence). The CDR3 covers 16 residues. CDR3 in DNA: TGTGCCAGCAGTTACTCGGCGCAGGGCATCGCTTCACCCCTCCACTTT. It encodes CASSYSAQGIASPLHF.